This T cell receptor (beta chain) was observed in a study of blood T cell repertoires in COVID-19. At the level of the study: T cells, B-cell-depleted T cells, or PBMCs supplied cDNA or gDNA.

Germline CDR1 and CDR2: KGHSH and LQKENI. This CDR3 comprises 13 residues. With 2 bases removed from V and 6 bases from J, the gap between germline ends came to 11 bases. As handled by the study authors: Using reference gene primer amplification, nucleated cell counts were estimated. Clones were read by immunoSEQ multiplex PCR, and TCRdb kept only the in-frame ones, dropping some. From that table come the V and J calls and clone size; the DNA was used to work out D and trimming. The data hold tens of thousands of clones, with around 82% observed a single time. This chain connects TRBV18 to TRBJ2-7, with D unclear. This clonotype was obtained from a human donor in a cohort sampled during active COVID-19. Sequenced material: peripheral blood. Here the CDR3 reads CASSPSDSREQYF. Written as DNA, the CDR3 is TGTGCCAGCTCACCAAGCGATTCTCGCGAGCAGTACTTC.